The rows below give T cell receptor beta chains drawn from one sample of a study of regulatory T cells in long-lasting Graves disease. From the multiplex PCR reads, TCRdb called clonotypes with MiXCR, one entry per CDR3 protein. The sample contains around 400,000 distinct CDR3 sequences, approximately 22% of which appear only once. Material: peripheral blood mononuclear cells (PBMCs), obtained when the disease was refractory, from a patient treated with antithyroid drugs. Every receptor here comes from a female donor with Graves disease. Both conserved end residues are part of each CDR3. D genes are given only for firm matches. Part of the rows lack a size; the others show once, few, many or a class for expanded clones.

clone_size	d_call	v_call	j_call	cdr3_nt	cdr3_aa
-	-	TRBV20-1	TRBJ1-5	TGCAGTGCTAGTACCAGGGGAAGAAATCAGCCCCAGCATTTT	CSASTRGRNQPQHF
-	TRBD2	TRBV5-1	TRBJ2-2	TGCGCCAGCAGCTTGGTCGGGGGGTACACGACGAACACCGGGGAGCTGTTTTTT	CASSLVGGYTTNTGELFF
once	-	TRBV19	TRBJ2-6	TGTGCCAGTAGTATCGCTTCAGGGACCGGGGCCAACGTCCTGACTTTC	CASSIASGTGANVLTF
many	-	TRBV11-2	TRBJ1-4	TGTGCCAGCATCCTAGGGGTTGCTAATGAAAAACTGTTTTTT	CASILGVANEKLFF
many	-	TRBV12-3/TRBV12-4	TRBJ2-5	TGTGCCAGCAGCTTTTCATCCGGTACAGGCCGAGGGACCCAGTACTTC	CASSFSSGTGRGTQYF
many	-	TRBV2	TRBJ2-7	TGTGCCAGCAGTGACCCTTTCCACGAGCAGTACTTC	CASSDPFHEQYF
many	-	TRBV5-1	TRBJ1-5	TGCGCCAGCAGCTTGGGCTGGAACAATCAGCCCCAGCATTTT	CASSLGWNNQPQHF
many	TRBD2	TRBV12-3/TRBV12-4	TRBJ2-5	TGTGCCAGCAGTGGGTCTAGCGGCAATACCCAAGAGACCCAGTACTTC	CASSGSSGNTQETQYF
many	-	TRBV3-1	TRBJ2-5	TGTGCCAGCAGCCAAGATAGGGACTCGGGGGAGACCCAGTACTTC	CASSQDRDSGETQYF
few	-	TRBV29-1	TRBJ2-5	TGCAGCGTTGAAGATTGGGGTGGGGAGACCCAGTACTTC	CSVEDWGGETQYF
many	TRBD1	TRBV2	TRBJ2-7	TGTGCCAGAGGCCGACAGGGGGGCGAGCAGTACTTC	CARGRQGGEQYF
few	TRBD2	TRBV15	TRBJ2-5	TGTGCCACTAATAGCGGGAGCTTCGAGACCCAGTACTTC	CATNSGSFETQYF
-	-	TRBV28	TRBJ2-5	-	CASSIYLCSVVFQRQQETQYF
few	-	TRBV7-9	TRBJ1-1	TGTGCCAGCAGCTTAAGAAACGGTGAAGCTTTCTTT	CASSLRNGEAFF